Following are 28 T cell receptor beta chains from one sample sequenced in a study of shared clonotypes between healthy human individuals. CD8 cells classed as naive were CD45RO-negative and positively selected for CCR7, excluding terminally differentiated effector memory CD45RA+ cells. This table comes from immunoSEQ multiplex PCR, and its TCRdb copy is limited to in-frame clones, with some not included. Of about 600,000 clones listed, roughly 98% were seen once; the top ten hold 0.3%. The specimen was naive CD8+ T cells sorted from blood. The source is a young man in good health.

This clone is a singleton in its sample. The V call is TRBV27, the J call TRBJ2-1; D remains ambiguous. The germline V gene encodes CDR1 MNHEY and CDR2 SMNVEV (reference sequence). Between the trimmed V and J ends, which lost 2 bases and 8 bases, there was a span of 10 bases. CDR3 size: 13 residues. This CDR3 reads CASSLAYPHEQFF. In nucleotides, the CDR3 is TGTGCCAGCAGTTTAGCCTACCCCCATGAGCAGTTCTTC.

The chain uses TRBV6-1 and TRBJ2-5; tentatively, D is TRBD1 (5 bases). V lost 7 bases and J 1 base, leaving 10 bases between the germline ends. CDR3 length: 13 residues. Germline CDR1 is MNHNS and CDR2 is SASEGT. The CDR3 spells CASTRVVQETQYF. DNA for the CDR3: TGTGCCAGCACCAGGGTTGTCCAAGAGACCCAGTACTTC.

The chain couples TRBV10-1 to TRBJ2-1; 8 positions match TRBD2. V gave up 2 bases and J gave up 7 bases; unmatched junction bases: 16. This CDR3 is 18 amino acids long. Germline CDR1 reads WNHNN; CDR2 reads SYGVQD (reference sequence). In DNA, the CDR3 is TGCGCCAGCAGTGAGCCTTCAAGGTCGGGGGGGGGTTATAATGAGCAGTTCTTC. Translating it yields CASSEPSRSGGGYNEQFF.

V usage is TRBV2 and J usage is TRBJ2-7; 11 nucleotides line up with TRBD2. The germline gives CDR1 SNHLY, CDR2 FYNNEI. V shed 10 bases and J 3 bases; nucleotides not matched to a gene: 11. CDR3 length: 15 residues. CDR3 in DNA: TGTGCCACCACTAGCGGGAGCCTCAGGAGCTACGAGCAGTACTTC. This sequence encodes CATTSGSLRSYEQYF.

This chain links TRBV2 with TRBJ2-3; D may correspond to TRBD1 or TRBD2 (5 bases each). Trimming removed 8 bases from V and 2 bases from J, with 11 bases in between. CDR1 is SNHLY, CDR2 FYNNEI, per germline. This CDR3 has 13 residues. The DNA of the CDR3 is TGTGCCAGCCCTGGGGGAGCCACAGATACGCAGTATTTT. Its protein product is CASPGGATDTQYF.

The chain is built from TRBV6-1 and TRBJ1-5; D gene ambiguous. CDR3 length: 13 amino acids. Germline V lookup: CDR1 MNHNS, CDR2 SASEGT. Trimming removed 3 bases at V and 3 bases at J, with 6 bases between. The CDR3 spells CASSDWVNQPQHF. Written as DNA, the CDR3 is TGTGCCAGCAGTGATTGGGTCAATCAGCCCCAGCATTTT.

The chain combines TRBV19 with TRBJ2-1, with 9 bases aligning to TRBD2. From germline, CDR1 is LNHDA and CDR2 SQIVND (reference sequence). This CDR3 has 15 residues. The V segment lost 3 bases and the J segment 5 bases; nucleotides outside the gene matches: 5. DNA for the CDR3: TGTGCCAGTAGTATGACTAGCGGAGCTAACAATGAGCAGTTCTTC. Encoded protein: CASSMTSGANNEQFF.

This chain links TRBV7-9 with TRBJ2-7; D might be TRBD2 (5 bases). This CDR3 is 15 amino acids long. Germline V gene sequence: CDR1 SEHNR, CDR2 FQNEAQ (reference sequence). The V end lost 2 bases, the J end lost 3 bases, and 14 bases lay between the germline ends. The CDR3 spells CASSLLGRADYEQYF. CDR3 in DNA: TGTGCCAGCAGCTTATTAGGGCGAGCGGACTACGAGCAGTACTTC.

The chain is built from TRBV27 and TRBJ2-7, with 10 bases identical to TRBD1. V trimming: 3 bases; J trimming: 7 bases; junction bases outside the gene matches: 3. Germline values: CDR1 MNHEY, CDR2 SMNVEV (reference sequence). The CDR3 has 13 residues. The CDR3 here is CASSFRDRGEQYF. CDR3 bases: TGTGCCAGCAGTTTCCGGGACAGGGGTGAGCAGTACTTC.

The chain carries TRBV29-1 and TRBJ2-1; D ambiguous. The CDR3 has 16 residues. Germline assignment: CDR1 SQVTM and CDR2 ANQGSEA. In DNA form, the CDR3 reads TGCGTGTGCTTGAGTAGGGCTAGTCCTATCTACAATGAGCAGTTCTTC. Encoded protein: CVCLSRASPIYNEQFF.

The chain combines TRBV5-1 with TRBJ2-1; tentative D call: TRBD2 (5 bases). In germline, CDR1 is SGHRS, CDR2 YFSETQ. V lost 0 bases and J lost 7, with 23 bases in between. The CDR3 is 18 residues long. CDR3 DNA sequence: TGCGCCAGCAGCTTGGCTTCAGGTCGCAATCCACGGGGTAATGAGCAGTTCTTC. It is translated as CASSLASGRNPRGNEQFF. Full variable domain (remainder filled in from reference TRBV5-1 and TRBJ2-1): KAGVTQTPRYLIKTRGQQVTLSCSPISGHRSVSWYQQTPGQGLQFLFEYFSETQRNKGNFPGRFSGRQFSNSRSEMNVSTLELGDSALYLCASSLASGRNPRGNEQFFGPGTRLTVL.

This clone was detected once. The rearrangement uses TRBV6-5 and TRBJ2-5, with D perhaps TRBD1 or TRBD2 (6 bases each). CDR1 and CDR2 (germline): MNHEY, SVGAGI. Between the trimmed V and J ends, which lost 2 bases and 4 bases, there was a span of 11 bases. This CDR3 is built from 14 residues. The DNA for the CDR3 is TGTGCCAGCAGTTACGGGGGGCTCGCAGAGACCCAGTACTTC. Protein: CASSYGGLAETQYF.

This chain links TRBV6-1 with TRBJ2-1; D gene unclear. V was trimmed by 2 bases and J by 2 bases, leaving 7 bases between them. Germline CDR1 is MNHNS and CDR2 is SASEGT. The CDR3 totals 14 residues. The CDR3 protein is CASSESGTYNEQFF. The DNA of the CDR3 is TGTGCCAGCAGTGAATCTGGGACCTACAATGAGCAGTTCTTC.

This clone was counted once. This chain uses TRBV4-1 with TRBJ1-2; D remains ambiguous. The CDR3 runs to 15 residues. Germline V CDR1 and CDR2: MGHRA, YSYEKL. V was shortened by 3 bases and J by 3 bases, with 14 bases between the two germline ends. CDR3 in amino acids: CASSQVITEHYGYTF. CDR3 nucleotide sequence: TGCGCCAGCAGCCAGGTCATAACAGAACACTATGGCTACACCTTC.

This clone was observed a few times. This sequence joins TRBV27 and TRBJ1-2; D remains unclear. This CDR3 contains 13 residues. V dropped 6 bases and J dropped 8 bases, with 16 bases sitting between them. The V gene's germline CDR1 is MNHEY and CDR2 SMNVEV (reference sequence). The CDR3 loop is CASRGLQDKGYTF. CDR3 in DNA: TGTGCCAGCAGAGGATTGCAGGATAAGGGCTACACCTTC.

The rearrangement links TRBV9 to TRBJ2-7; D is possibly TRBD2 (6 bases). With 3 bases removed from V and 6 bases from J, the gap between germline ends came to 22 bases. Germline V gives CDR1 SGDLS, CDR2 YYNGEE. The CDR3 has 16 residues. CDR3 protein: CASSASKRATPSEQYF. The DNA for the CDR3 is TGTGCCAGCAGCGCAAGCAAGCGGGCCACCCCCTCCGAGCAGTACTTC.

The chain employs TRBV5-1 and TRBJ2-1, with 12 bases fitting TRBD2. V dropped 4 bases and J dropped 5; count of bases not matched to a gene: 7. Per the germline V gene, CDR1 is SGHRS and CDR2 is YFSETQ. The CDR3 runs 16 residues. In nucleotides, the CDR3 is TGCGCCAGCAGCCAACCTAGCGGGAGGGAAGACAATGAGCAGTTCTTC. Amino acid sequence: CASSQPSGREDNEQFF. The full variable domain, its missing parts supplied by reference TRBV5-1 and TRBJ2-1, is KAGVTQTPRYLIKTRGQQVTLSCSPISGHRSVSWYQQTPGQGLQFLFEYFSETQRNKGNFPGRFSGRQFSNSRSEMNVSTLELGDSALYLCASSQPSGREDNEQFFGPGTRLTVL.

The V gene is TRBV25-1, the J gene TRBJ2-5; D possibly matches TRBD1 or TRBD2 (5 bases each). Trimming stripped 0 bases from V and 1 base from J, with 9 bases between. The CDR3 spans 15 residues. CDR1 and CDR2 (germline): MGHDK, SYGVNS. CDR3 sequence (DNA): TGTGCCAGCAGTGAATATATCGGGGCCCAAGAGACCCAGTACTTC. Its translation is CASSEYIGAQETQYF.

The chain carries TRBV4-3 and TRBJ2-1, with TRBD1 identical over 10 bases. V trimming: 0 bases; J trimming: 8 bases; junction bases outside the gene matches: 10. Looked up from germline, CDR1 is LGHNA and CDR2 is YSLEER. CDR3 length: 17 residues. The CDR3 protein is CASSQDGPDRGWHEQFF. CDR3 sequence (DNA): TGCGCCAGCAGCCAAGATGGTCCGGACAGGGGGTGGCATGAGCAGTTCTTC.

This chain uses TRBV7-9 with TRBJ2-2; tentative D call: TRBD1 (6 bases). This CDR3 has 15 amino acids. CDR1 is SEHNR and CDR2 is FQNEAQ in the germline V gene (reference sequence). With 5 bases removed from V and 6 bases from J, the gap between germline ends came to 16 bases. CDR3 sequence: CASSQRAQGPGELFF. The CDR3 DNA follows: TGTGCCAGCAGCCAAAGGGCACAGGGCCCCGGGGAGCTGTTTTTT. The full variable domain, rest sourced from reference TRBV7-9 and TRBJ2-2, is DTGVSQNPRHKITKRGQNVTFRCDPISEHNRLYWYRQTLGQGPEFLTYFQNEAQLEKSRLLSDRFSAERPKGSFSTLEIQRTEQGDSAMYLCASSQRAQGPGELFFGEGSRLTVL.

Only one count was recorded for this clone. The V and J genes are TRBV19 and TRBJ2-3, with D unresolved. Germline V gene lookup returns CDR1 LNHDA and CDR2 SQIVND (reference sequence). The CDR3 totals 15 residues. V lost 5 bases, J lost 0 bases, and 12 bases lay in between. In DNA form, the CDR3 reads TGTGCCAGTAGTCCTCGACCCAGCAGCACAGATACGCAGTATTTT. Amino acids: CASSPRPSSTDTQYF.

This sequence joins TRBV5-1 and TRBJ2-1; D gene uncertain. The V gene's germline CDR1 is SGHRS and CDR2 YFSETQ. The V gene lost 0 bases and the J gene lost 6 bases, with 10 bases spanning the gap. The CDR3 spans 14 residues. The CDR3 DNA is TGCGCCAGCAGCTTGGTAGGGTGGGGCAATGAGCAGTTCTTC. Translating it yields CASSLVGWGNEQFF.

A note on this clone: The germline gene is not matched at one end of the junction; a read error may be the cause. This chain joins TRBV7-6 and TRBJ2-3; no clear D. This CDR3 has 12 amino acids. Looked up from germline, CDR1 is SGHVS and CDR2 is FNYEAQ. The chain's CDR3 is CASSVALDTQYF. The CDR3 DNA reads as TGTGCCAGCAGCGTAGCCTTAGATACGCAGTATTTT.

The V gene is TRBV2, the J gene TRBJ2-3; 7 positions match TRBD2. V trimming: 7 bases; J trimming: 0 bases; junction bases outside the gene matches: 7. This CDR3 has 15 amino acids. The V gene's germline CDR1 is SNHLY and CDR2 FYNNEI. The DNA of the CDR3 is TGTGCCAGCACGGAGGCGGGAGAAAGCACAGATACGCAGTATTTT. It translates to CASTEAGESTDTQYF.

The chain combines TRBV6-6 with TRBJ2-2; the match to TRBD2 covers 8 bases. V shed 8 bases, J shed 6 bases, and the junction held 8 bases outside the gene matches. The CDR3 spans 14 residues. Germline loops: CDR1 MNHNY, CDR2 SVGAGI (reference sequence). CDR3 protein: CASSRAGEPGELFF. The CDR3 bases are TGTGCCAGCTCGAGAGCGGGGGAGCCCGGGGAGCTGTTTTTT.

This rearrangement joins TRBV10-3 to TRBJ2-1; the D gene could be TRBD1 or TRBD2 (5 bases each). This CDR3 is built from 16 residues. Germline V gives CDR1 ENHRY, CDR2 SYGVKD. The V end lost 11 bases, the J end lost 4 bases, and 24 bases lay between the germline ends. The CDR3, as DNA: TGTGCCGATCGGAGGTGGGGACGGAAAATTTACAATGAGCAGTTCTTC. Amino acid sequence: CADRRWGRKIYNEQFF.

The chain is built from TRBV27 and TRBJ2-1; possibly TRBD2 for D (6 bases). The ends were cut back, 6 bases at V and 6 bases at J, with 15 bases in the middle. Germline loops: CDR1 MNHEY, CDR2 SMNVEV (reference sequence). There are 14 residues in the CDR3. The CDR3 DNA sequence: TGTGCCAGCAGGAGAGCCGGGAGCCTCAATGAGCAGTTCTTC. Translated, it gives CASRRAGSLNEQFF.

Concerning this clone: The sample carries other DNA sequences with the same CDR3. The rearrangement joins TRBV29-1 to TRBJ2-7; D remains unclear. Germline V CDR1 and CDR2: SQVTM, ANQGSEA. The CDR3 covers 12 residues. Trimming took 3 bases from V and 0 from J, leaving 6 bases between them. The CDR3: CSVEGRSYEQYF. The CDR3 DNA sequence: TGCAGCGTTGAGGGCCGCTCCTACGAGCAGTACTTC.